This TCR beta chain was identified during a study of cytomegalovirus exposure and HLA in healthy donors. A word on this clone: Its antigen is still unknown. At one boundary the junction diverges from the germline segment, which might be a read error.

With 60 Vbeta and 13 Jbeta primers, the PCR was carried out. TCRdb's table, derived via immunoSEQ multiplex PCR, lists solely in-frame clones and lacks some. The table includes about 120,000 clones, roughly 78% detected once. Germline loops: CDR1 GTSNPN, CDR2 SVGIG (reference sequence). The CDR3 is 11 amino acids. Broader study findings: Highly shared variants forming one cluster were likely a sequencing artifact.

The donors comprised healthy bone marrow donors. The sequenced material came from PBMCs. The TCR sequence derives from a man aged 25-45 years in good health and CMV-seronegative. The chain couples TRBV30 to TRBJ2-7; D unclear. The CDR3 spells CAWSDGYVQYF. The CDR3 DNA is TGTGCCTGGAGTGACGGTTACGTGCAGTACTTC.